These T cell receptor beta chains were read from a single sample in a study of blood T cell repertoires in COVID-19. Assay: immunoSEQ multiplex PCR; the TCRdb copy retains only in-frame clones and omits some. Counted here are approximately 210,000 clones, 84% occurring once; the ten biggest clones make up about 8.3%. Sequenced: peripheral blood. Receptors were obtained from an elderly woman with COVID-19, enrolled during active disease. CDR3s include the opening cysteine and the closing phenylalanine or tryptophan. Each record gives: J gene, D gene, V gene, CDR3 protein. D genes are given only for firm matches.

TRBJ1-5	NA	TRBV27	CASSFGRAQPQHF
TRBJ1-1	NA	TRBV9	CASSGTGTEAFF
TRBJ1-4	NA	TRBV27	CASSPLSGGEKLFF
TRBJ2-1	TRBD2	TRBV19	CASSRPSGRETSYNEQFF
TRBJ1-6	NA	TRBV19	CASHLYPTNSPLHF
TRBJ1-2	NA	TRBV27	CASRGPGGNRVRDYGYTF
TRBJ2-5	TRBD2	TRBV9	CASSVEASGSQTQYF
TRBJ1-6	NA	TRBV9	CASSVSAGIGVSNSPLHF
TRBJ2-7	NA	TRBV7-3	CASSPARGLQYYEQYF
TRBJ2-1	NA	TRBV3-1/TRBV3-2	CASSRLLAGNEQFF
TRBJ2-1	TRBD2	TRBV5-1	CASSLEGGRVDEQFF
TRBJ2-5	TRBD2	TRBV19	CASSPRGGGTQYF
TRBJ2-7	NA	TRBV20-1	CSASSGAGEQYF
TRBJ1-2	NA	TRBV18	CASSPQLMDSLNYGYTF
TRBJ1-1	NA	TRBV18	CASSPRRVETEAFF
TRBJ2-1	NA	TRBV2	CASRDDRVQFNEQFF
TRBJ1-2	NA	TRBV4-2	CASRTAAVGNYGYTF
TRBJ2-7	NA	TRBV6-6	CASTQGAEQYF
TRBJ2-3	TRBD2	TRBV6-5	CASSYKRDTDTQYF
TRBJ2-2	TRBD1	TRBV5-8	CASSTTPGTVNTGELFF
TRBJ1-1	NA	TRBV5-1	CASSRVRGGTEAFF
TRBJ2-3	TRBD2	TRBV19	CASSIGGGRAPSDTQYF
TRBJ2-3	NA	TRBV7-7	CASSLKGRTDTQYF
TRBJ2-7	NA	TRBV11-2	CASSFRASGTAVYEQYF
TRBJ2-7	NA	TRBV5-1	CASSLSGLGYEQYF
TRBJ2-5	NA	TRBV6-5	CASSPRVSETQYF
TRBJ1-2	NA	TRBV19	CASTLKWQGNGYTF
TRBJ2-7	NA	TRBV6-5	CASSYAGGSDYEQYF
TRBJ1-4	NA	TRBV28	CASSLAGGATNEKLFF
TRBJ1-4	NA	TRBV19	CASSIQGHEKLFF
TRBJ2-1	TRBD2	TRBV18	CASSPPTGGGPSEQFF
TRBJ2-6	TRBD1	TRBV19	CASSIVGQGALGANVLTF
TRBJ2-2	TRBD2	TRBV24-1	CATSGKGLAGAGAGELFF
TRBJ1-2	NA	TRBV28	CASKAPGVYGYTF
TRBJ2-3	NA	TRBV7-3	CASSRGAVSTDTQYF
TRBJ2-2	TRBD2	TRBV27	CASSFGTSSTGELFF
TRBJ2-5	NA	TRBV29-1	CSVEVWQEGETQYF